This T cell receptor beta chain was identified during a study of Tregs in tolerant kidney transplant recipients. With 2 bases clipped from V and 6 bases from J, the junction kept 7 bases outside the gene matches. Looked up from germline, CDR1 is GTSNPN and CDR2 is SVGIG (reference sequence). The CDR3 runs to 14 residues. Study-level points and caveats: In tolerant patients, donor-specific Tregs outgrew total Tregs, suggesting antigen-driven expansion.

Profiling relied on immunoSEQ multiplex PCR, and the TCRdb table lists in-frame clones only, not all of them. This sample's clone table lists roughly 48,000 clones. On this clone itself: What it recognizes is unknown. The CDR3 end is not reached by the read, which stops 3 residues before it; the germline J gene fills it in.

Sequenced here: CD4+ T cells from blood, sampled before the transplant. The chain is built from TRBV30 and TRBJ2-7, with 10 bases that match TRBD2. The sequence came from a human donor who received a combined kidney and bone marrow transplant. The covered CDR3 bases are TGTGCCTGGAGTAGGCCTAGCGGGAGAGGCGAG. Its translation: CAWSRPSGRGE. The whole CDR3 protein is CAWSRPSGRGEQYF.